This TCR beta chain appears in the sequencing data of a study of blood T cell repertoires in COVID-19. Points on this clone: At one end, the junction sequence differs from germline, possibly due to a read error.

Germline V gene sequence: CDR1 SSHAT, CDR2 FNYEAQ (reference sequence). The CDR3 sequence is 15 residues long. Participants spanned ages about 18 to 90 years and resided in roughly 22 US areas. Assay used: immunoSEQ multiplex PCR; TCRdb lists only in-frame clones, some missing. This table holds hundreds of thousands of clones, roughly 87% found once. The chain couples TRBV7-7 to TRBJ2-2; 9 nucleotides line up with TRBD2. Source material: PBMCs or T cells enriched from blood (not recorded which). The sequence came from a woman aged 25 to 39 who had recovered from COVID-19. The CDR3 DNA reads as TGTGCTAGCAGGGATATAGCGGGAGATACCGGGGAGCTGTTTTTT. Translating gives CASRDIAGDTGELFF.